One and the same sample provided the 32 T cell receptor beta chains below, sequenced in a study of blood T cell repertoires in COVID-19. Method: immunoSEQ multiplex PCR; TCRdb's copy keeps in-frame clones and lacks some. The sample shows approximately 79,000 clones, around 83% of them seen only once. The sample comprised peripheral blood. Receptor source: a woman in her fifties or sixties with acute or convalescent COVID-19.

The chain uses TRBV11-2 and TRBJ1-6; D is unclear. Germline CDR1 is SGHAT and CDR2 is FQNNGV. With 3 bases removed from V and 10 bases from J, the gap between germline ends came to 7 bases. The CDR3 extends over 12 amino acids. The CDR3 nucleotides are TGTGCCAGCAGCTTCCAGTCGTCACCCCTCCACTTT. Residues: CASSFQSSPLHF.

The CDR3 sequence is CASSPTRGLLNTEAFF. The CDR3 region has the DNA TGTGCCAGCTCGCCGACCAGGGGGCTCTTGAACACTGAAGCTTTCTTT. The V gene is TRBV18, the J gene TRBJ1-1, with 8 bases that match TRBD1. The CDR3 has 16 amino acids. J gave up 0 bases and V 6 bases, and 9 bases lay outside the gene matches. CDR1 is KGHSH, CDR2 LQKENI, per germline.

This chain joins TRBV5-5 and TRBJ2-5, with D possibly matching TRBD2 (6 bases). CDR3 size: 16 residues. The germline V gene has CDR1 SGHKS and CDR2 YYEKEE (reference sequence). The V and J ends lost 0 bases and 5 bases respectively, with 17 bases between them. The CDR3 protein is CASSLGAQRAGETQYF. In DNA form, the CDR3 reads TGTGCCAGCAGCTTGGGGGCGCAGCGGGCGGGGGAGACCCAGTACTTC.

The V gene is TRBV5-5, the J gene TRBJ2-1; a possible D gene is TRBD2 (6 bases). The V end lost 5 bases, the J end lost 7 bases, and 13 bases lay between the germline ends. The length of the CDR3 is 13 residues. The germline V gene has CDR1 SGHKS and CDR2 YYEKEE (reference sequence). The DNA for the CDR3 is TGTGCCAGCAGTCGGGACTTAGCTAATGAGCAGTTCTTC. Protein sequence: CASSRDLANEQFF.

This clone was seen once. The rearrangement uses TRBV5-5 and TRBJ1-1; a possible D gene is TRBD1 (5 bases). With 4 bases removed from V and 2 bases from J, the gap between germline ends came to 24 bases. Germline V gives CDR1 SGHKS, CDR2 YYEKEE (reference sequence). The CDR3 covers 18 residues. CDR3: CASSPRLGAETTNTEAFF. The CDR3 DNA sequence: TGTGCCAGCAGCCCCCGTCTTGGGGCAGAGACAACTAACACTGAAGCTTTCTTT.

This chain joins TRBV5-6 and TRBJ1-4; 8 nucleotides align to TRBD1. Germline CDR1 is SGHDT and CDR2 is YYEEEE. CDR3 length equals 18 residues. The J segment lost 0 bases and the V segment lost 3 bases, leaving 10 bases of the junction unmatched. The CDR3 bases are TGTGCCAGCAGCTCTGACAGGGGAGTCGTCGCAACTAATGAAAAACTGTTTTTT. The encoded protein is CASSSDRGVVATNEKLFF.

This clone was picked up a small number of times. The chain uses TRBV19 and TRBJ2-7, with TRBD2 identical over 10 bases. CDR1 and CDR2 (germline): LNHDA, SQIVND (reference sequence). Trimming at V came to 5 bases and at J to 3 bases, leaving 16 bases not matched to a gene. This CDR3 is built from 18 residues. The CDR3 loop reads CASSSNYPTSGRIYEQYF. CDR3 nucleotides: TGTGCCAGTAGTTCCAACTACCCGACTAGCGGGCGGATCTACGAGCAGTACTTC.

J is TRBJ2-1 and V is TRBV10-3; tentative D call: TRBD2 (5 bases). CDR3 size: 16 residues. CDR1 is ENHRY and CDR2 is SYGVKD in the germline V gene. Trimming took off 0 bases at V and 3 bases at J, with 12 bases between the two ends. This CDR3 is CAISESGGSSYNEQFF. Here the CDR3 DNA reads TGTGCCATCAGTGAGTCCGGCGGGTCCAGCTACAATGAGCAGTTCTTC.

This clone was seen a single time. The V and J genes are TRBV11-3 and TRBJ2-2, with 7 bases that match TRBD1. This CDR3 contains 15 residues. Germline assignment: CDR1 SGHNT and CDR2 YENEEA. With V trimmed by 5 bases and J by 0 bases, 3 bases remained unmatched. CDR3 sequence reads: CASSPGQTNTGELFF. The CDR3 DNA sequence: TGTGCCAGCAGCCCGGGACAGACGAACACCGGGGAGCTGTTTTTT.

The rearrangement uses TRBV5-4 and TRBJ1-2, with D unresolved. V lost 4 bases, J lost 4 bases, and 5 bases lay in between. The CDR3 is made up of 11 amino acids. The germline gives CDR1 SGHNT, CDR2 YYREEE (reference sequence). The CDR3: CASSPGYGYTF. In DNA, the CDR3 is TGTGCCAGCAGCCCGGGCTATGGCTACACCTTC.

The chain has TRBV14 and TRBJ2-1; weak D call: TRBD2 (5 bases). This CDR3 contains 11 residues. In germline, CDR1 is SGHDN, CDR2 FVKESK. V was pared by 0 bases and J by 12 bases, with 6 bases between. The CDR3 DNA sequence: TGTGCCAGCAGCCAAGAGAGGGTGCAGTTCTTC. Its protein is CASSQERVQFF.

This clone occurred a few times. This sequence joins TRBV11-2 and TRBJ2-1, with D unresolved. V was trimmed by 6 bases and J by 4 bases, leaving 10 bases between them. The CDR3 runs 13 residues. Germline V gives CDR1 SGHAT, CDR2 FQNNGV. The CDR3 sequence is CASRPRLYNEQFF. The CDR3 DNA sequence: TGTGCCAGCAGACCAAGACTGTACAATGAGCAGTTCTTC.

The chain carries TRBV30 and TRBJ2-6, with a possible D match to TRBD1 (6 bases). The V and J ends lost 1 base and 4 bases respectively, with 14 bases between them. Germline CDR1 and CDR2: GTSNPN and SVGIG (reference sequence). The CDR3 is 16 residues long. CDR3 loop: CAWSEGEWVGANVLTF. CDR3 nucleotide sequence: TGTGCCTGGAGTGAGGGGGAATGGGTCGGGGCCAACGTCCTGACTTTC. The entire variable domain, with the rest obtained from reference TRBV30 and TRBJ2-6, is as follows: SQTIHQWPATLVQPVGSPLSLECTVEGTSNPNLYWYRQAAGRGLQLLFYSVGIGQISSEVPQNLSASRPQDRQFILSSKKLLLSDSGFYLCAWSEGEWVGANVLTFGAGSRLTVL.

The V gene is TRBV7-2, the J gene TRBJ1-2, with 8 nucleotides matching TRBD1. Germline CDR1 reads SGHTA; CDR2 reads FQGNSA. The CDR3 runs 15 residues. J was trimmed by 3 bases and V by 5 bases; bases with no gene match: 8. Here the CDR3 DNA reads TGTGCCAGCAGCCCCACAGGGGGGGTCTACTATGGCTACACCTTC. This codes for CASSPTGGVYYGYTF.

The J gene is TRBJ1-4, the V gene TRBV10-3, with a weak D call TRBD1 (6 bases). CDR3 size: 12 residues. Germline V gene sequence: CDR1 ENHRY, CDR2 SYGVKD. V was clipped by 3 bases and J by 7 bases, with 6 bases between them. The DNA for the CDR3 is TGTGCCATCAGTGAAGGGGGTGAAAAACTGTTTTTT. Amino acids: CAISEGGEKLFF.

V is TRBV7-8 and J is TRBJ1-1; D is unclear. V gave up 1 base and J gave up 5 bases, with 11 bases separating them. The length of the CDR3 is 14 residues. Looked up from germline, CDR1 is SGHVS and CDR2 is FQNEAQ. CDR3 sequence reads: CASSLGGMGTEAFF. In DNA, the CDR3 is TGTGCCAGCAGCTTAGGAGGGATGGGGACTGAAGCTTTCTTT.

This clone was recorded only once. The chain couples TRBV7-2 to TRBJ2-7, with a possible D match to TRBD1 (5 bases). There are 18 residues in the CDR3. Germline V lookup: CDR1 SGHTA, CDR2 FQGNSA. V was clipped by 5 bases and J by 3 bases, with 26 bases between them. CDR3 protein: CASSEKRVLTQAVYEQYF. The CDR3 DNA follows: TGTGCCAGCAGCGAAAAAAGGGTCCTGACACAGGCGGTCTACGAGCAGTACTTC.

This chain connects TRBV6-5 to TRBJ2-7; 13 nucleotides match TRBD2. V trimming: 5 bases; J trimming: 7 bases; junction bases outside the gene matches: 8. The CDR3 has 15 residues. Germline lookup yields CDR1 MNHEY and CDR2 SVGAGI. The CDR3 bases are TGTGCCAGCAGTCGGACTAGCGGGGGCCCTTGGGAGCAGTACTTC. This gives the protein CASSRTSGGPWEQYF.

This sequence joins TRBV11-3 and TRBJ2-2, with 8 bases that match TRBD2. V was pared by 4 bases and J by 7 bases, with 5 bases of the junction left unmatched. This CDR3 region has 14 residues. Germline values: CDR1 SGHNT, CDR2 YENEEA. CDR3 region: CASSSPRGGGELFF. DNA for the CDR3: TGTGCCAGCAGCTCCCCCCGGGGGGGCGGGGAGCTGTTTTTT. Based on the CDR3 plus reference TRBV11-3 and TRBJ2-2, the full variable domain is EAGVVQSPRYKIIEKKQPVAFWCNPISGHNTLYWYLQNLGQGPELLIRYENEEAVDDSQLPKDRFSAERLKGVDSTLKIQPAELGDSAVYLCASSSPRGGGELFFGEGSRLTVL.

The chain recombines TRBV9 with TRBJ1-3; 8 positions agree with TRBD1. Unmatched junction bases numbered 8, after V lost 0 bases and J lost 3 bases. There are 17 residues in the CDR3. CDR1 and CDR2 from the germline V gene are SGDLS and YYNGEE. The CDR3 region has the DNA TGTGCCAGCAGCGTAGTGGCAGGGGGCTTAAGTGGAAACACCATATATTTT. Amino acid sequence: CASSVVAGGLSGNTIYF.

CDR3 in DNA: TGTGCCAGCAGTGCCGGACAGGGGGCGACAGATACGCAGTATTTT. Translating gives CASSAGQGATDTQYF. The chain couples TRBV9 to TRBJ2-3, with 11 bases fitting TRBD1. Germline V CDR1 and CDR2: SGDLS, YYNGEE. J lost 3 bases, V lost 5 bases, and 5 bases had no gene match. CDR3 length: 15 amino acids.

CDR3 protein: CASSPRGGLDTGELFF. In DNA form, the CDR3 reads TGTGCCAGCAGCCCACGGGGGGGCCTCGACACCGGGGAGCTGTTTTTT. V is TRBV11-2 and J is TRBJ2-2; 8 bases agree with TRBD2. This CDR3 is built from 16 residues. CDR1 and CDR2 (germline): SGHAT, FQNNGV. The V gene end was trimmed by 5 bases and the J gene end by 3 bases; junction bases not matched to a gene: 8.

The gene calls are TRBV6-1 and TRBJ2-3; a possible D gene is TRBD2 (5 bases). The ends were cut back, 2 bases at V and 11 bases at J, with 17 bases in the middle. The length of the CDR3 is 14 residues. The germline CDR1 and CDR2 sequences are MNHNS and SASEGT. Here the CDR3 DNA reads TGTGCCAGCAGTGAACTTTCAGGACGGGGATGGCAGTATTTT. Encoded protein: CASSELSGRGWQYF.

The J gene is TRBJ2-1, the V gene TRBV20-1; the match to TRBD1 covers 7 bases. The V gene end was trimmed by 3 bases and the J gene end by 8 bases; junction bases not matched to a gene: 4. This CDR3 is 12 amino acids long. Germline lookup yields CDR1 DFQATT and CDR2 SNEGSKA (reference sequence). CDR3 in amino acids: CSASKGADEQFF. The CDR3 DNA follows: TGCAGTGCTAGTAAGGGGGCAGATGAGCAGTTCTTC.

This chain joins TRBV29-1 and TRBJ2-7; 8 nucleotides align to TRBD1. Germline V gene sequence: CDR1 SQVTM, CDR2 ANQGSEA. The CDR3 totals 13 residues. V shed 4 bases, J shed 3 bases, and the junction held 5 bases outside the gene matches. CDR3 bases: TGCAGCGTTGGGACAGGGAGCTTCTACGAGCAGTACTTC. Translated, it gives CSVGTGSFYEQYF.

This chain joins TRBV4-3 and TRBJ2-7, with 7 bases fitting TRBD2. The V and J ends lost 4 bases and 0 bases, in that order; junction bases with no gene match: 12. Germline values: CDR1 LGHNA, CDR2 YSLEER. This CDR3 region has 17 residues. Here the CDR3 reads CASSRAFGGRSSYEQYF. CDR3 bases: TGCGCCAGCAGCCGGGCCTTTGGCGGGAGAAGCTCCTACGAGCAGTACTTC.

The genes are TRBV24-1 and TRBJ2-3, with D perhaps matching TRBD1 (7 bases). Trimming took 7 bases from V and 7 from J, leaving 17 bases between them. The CDR3 runs 14 residues. Germline V gene sequence: CDR1 KGHDR, CDR2 SFDVKD. As DNA, the CDR3 is TGTGCCACCAGGGGCCCAGGGGGGCTAAATACGCAGTATTTT. Amino acids: CATRGPGGLNTQYF.

The chain has TRBV27 and TRBJ1-5, with TRBD1 identical over 8 bases. CDR1 MNHEY and CDR2 SMNVEV come from the germline V gene (reference sequence). Germline trimming cut 5 bases from V and 6 bases from J; bases unmatched to any gene: 0. There are 12 residues in the CDR3. This chain's CDR3 is CASSTGGQPQHF. CDR3 DNA: TGTGCCAGCAGTACAGGGGGTCAGCCCCAGCATTTT.

The V and J genes are TRBV5-1 and TRBJ2-2, with 9 bases aligning to TRBD1. V was pared by 5 bases and J by 5 bases, with 7 bases of the junction left unmatched. This CDR3 spans 15 amino acids. CDR1 is SGHRS, CDR2 YFSETQ, per germline. Here the CDR3 DNA reads TGCGCCAGCAGTTTTGCGGGACAGGGAACCGGGGAGCTGTTTTTT. Its protein product is CASSFAGQGTGELFF.

This chain links TRBV3-1 (or the pseudogene TRBV3-2) with TRBJ1-2, with D uncertain. CDR1 LGHDT and CDR2 YNNKEL come from the germline V gene (reference sequence). The CDR3 runs 17 residues. The V end was cut by 0 bases, the J end by 3 bases, with 17 bases between. The CDR3 sequence is CASSQDLRSGRYYGYTF. CDR3 sequence (DNA): TGTGCCAGCAGCCAAGATCTTCGGTCAGGAAGATACTATGGCTACACCTTC.

V usage is TRBV9 and J usage is TRBJ2-7, with a tentative D call TRBD2 (5 bases). The V gene's germline CDR1 is SGDLS and CDR2 YYNGEE. The CDR3 extends over 14 amino acids. Deletions cut 4 bases from V and 5 bases from J, with 16 bases between. CDR3 in DNA: TGTGCCAGCAGCCCAGAGGGTTTTCGGGACGAGCAGTACTTC. Protein product: CASSPEGFRDEQYF.

The table lists this clone with a few counts. This rearrangement joins TRBV5-1 to TRBJ1-2; the D is unclear. V dropped 2 bases and J dropped 1 base, with 12 bases sitting between them. Per the germline V gene, CDR1 is SGHRS and CDR2 is YFSETQ. The CDR3 length is 15 residues. In DNA, the CDR3 is TGCGCCAGCAGCTTATCGCAGGCGATTAACTATGGCTACACCTTC. The encoded protein is CASSLSQAINYGYTF.